The rows below give T cell receptor beta chains drawn from one sample of a study of T-cell memory formation after mild COVID-19. Using its own MiXCR run on the 5' RACE reads, TCRdb lists one record per CDR3 protein. The table lists hundreds of thousands of distinct CDR3 sequences, approximately 18% of them singletons. Sample: PBMCs or a T cell subset sorted from them (not recorded which). The receptors shown here come from an adult woman who had mild COVID-19 (a few samples of this study predate the infection). Cell type and time point are not known. CDR3s include the opening cysteine and the closing phenylalanine or tryptophan. The D gene is left open where the match is weak. Some rows mark clone size as missing; the rest say once, few, many or name a class of expanded clone.

J gene,V gene,D gene,clone size,CDR3 DNA,CDR3 protein
TRBJ1-1,TRBV5-1,TRBD1,few,TGCGCCAGCGGGGGGACAGGTGAAGCTTTCTTT,CASGGTGEAFF
TRBJ2-7,TRBV3-1,.,.,TGTGCCAGCAGCCAAGGGGAGACAGAGTACTTC,CASSQGETEYF
TRBJ2-1,TRBV9,TRBD1,few,TGTGCCAGCAGCGACAAGACAGGGGGCAAGACTCATGAGCAGTTCTTC,CASSDKTGGKTHEQFF
TRBJ2-1,TRBV6-2/TRBV6-3,.,once,TGTGCCAGCAAGAGTGGGTGGGAGGTAGCCCAAGGGAATGAGCAGTTCTTC,CASKSGWEVAQGNEQFF
TRBJ2-5,TRBV3-1,.,few,TGTGCCAGCAGCCCCTCGACCCACCTGGGGCAAGAGACCCAGTACTTC,CASSPSTHLGQETQYF
TRBJ2-1,TRBV3-1,.,.,TGTGCCAGCAGCCGCGGAGGAGCCCTGGCCAATGAGCAGTTCTTC,CASSRGGALANEQFF
TRBJ2-7,TRBV7-9,TRBD1,.,TGTGCCAGCAGCTGGCCGGGGGACAGGGGATCCTACGAGCAGTACTTC,CASSWPGDRGSYEQYF
TRBJ2-7,TRBV12-3/TRBV12-4,TRBD1,.,TGTGCCAGCAATGCAGGGGGCGAGCAGTACTTC,CASNAGGEQYF
TRBJ2-3,TRBV7-9,TRBD1,few,TGTGCCAGCAGCTCCTGGACAGGGCGGTTGGCAGATACGCAGTATTTT,CASSSWTGRLADTQYF
TRBJ2-1,TRBV4-2,.,few,TGTGCCAGCAGCCAAGAAATGAGTAAGGTCAATGAGCAGTTCTTC,CASSQEMSKVNEQFF
TRBJ1-5,TRBV10-3,.,.,TGTGCCATCAGTGTTACCGACAATCAGCCCCAGCATTTT,CAISVTDNQPQHF
TRBJ2-1,TRBV19,.,.,TGTGCCAGTAGGACTACGACTGGGGCTCGGTCTGAGCAGTTCTTC,CASRTTTGARSEQFF
TRBJ2-1,TRBV7-3,TRBD2,few,TGTGCCAGCAGCCCGGTGGGCGGGCGTCTAGCGGGGGTTTCCGCCCTTAATGAGCAGTTCTTC,CASSPVGGRLAGVSALNEQFF
TRBJ2-7,TRBV27,TRBD2,.,TGTGCCAGCAGTTTTACACCGGGACTAGCTAGCTACGAGCAGTACTTC,CASSFTPGLASYEQYF
TRBJ1-2,TRBV19,.,.,TGTGCCAGTGGCAGCCAGTTGAGCTATGGCTACACCTTC,CASGSQLSYGYTF
TRBJ2-1,TRBV4-3,TRBD1,.,TGCGCCAGCAGCCAACCACCAACAGGGGTAGGTGAGCAGTTCTTC,CASSQPPTGVGEQFF
TRBJ2-5,TRBV5-1,.,few,TGCGCCAGCAGACGAGGGGGTTGGGACGAGACCCAGTACTTC,CASRRGGWDETQYF
TRBJ2-1,TRBV20-1,.,.,TGCAGTGCTAGCGGGAGAGTCTCCAATGAGCAGTTCTTC,CSASGRVSNEQFF
TRBJ1-3,TRBV7-2,TRBD1,.,TGTGCCAGCAGCTCCACAGGGGGCGCGAAATCTGGAAACACCATATATTTT,CASSSTGGAKSGNTIYF
TRBJ2-2,TRBV5-1,.,few,TGCGCCAGCAGCTTGGTACCGGGAACGAACACCGGGGAGCTGTTTTTT,CASSLVPGTNTGELFF
TRBJ2-4,TRBV25-1,TRBD2,few,TGTGCCAGCAGTGGCGAAGGACTAGCGGGAGGGAACATTCAGTACTTC,CASSGEGLAGGNIQYF
TRBJ1-2,TRBV11-2,.,many,TGTGCCAGCAGCTTCCGACAGGTCCTCAATGGCTACACCTTC,CASSFRQVLNGYTF
TRBJ2-1,TRBV5-1,.,.,TGCGCCAGCAGCGTGGACACCTACAATGAGCAGTTCTTC,CASSVDTYNEQFF
TRBJ2-7,TRBV4-2,TRBD1,many,TGTGCCAGCAGCCAAGAAGGGACAGGTTCCTACGAGCAGTACTTC,CASSQEGTGSYEQYF
TRBJ1-5,TRBV12-3/TRBV12-4,.,.,TGTGCCAGCAGTTTACAGGAGGGCAATCAGCCCCAGCATTTT,CASSLQEGNQPQHF
TRBJ2-7,TRBV15,.,.,TGTGCCACCAGCAGAGTAGGTTTACAGTACTTC,CATSRVGLQYF
TRBJ2-7,TRBV28,TRBD1,.,TGTGCCAGCAGTTTAAGGGGACAGCACTACGAGCAGTACTTC,CASSLRGQHYEQYF
TRBJ2-2,TRBV11-3,.,few,TGTGCCAGCAGCCAACAGGTGTTGAACACCGGGGAGCTGTTTTTT,CASSQQVLNTGELFF
TRBJ2-1,TRBV16,TRBD1,few,TGTGCCAGCAGCCAGACCGGGACAGGGTACAATGAGCAGTTCTTC,CASSQTGTGYNEQFF
TRBJ1-5,TRBV19,TRBD1,.,TGTGCCAGCGTGGACAGGAATCAGCCCCAGCATTTT,CASVDRNQPQHF
TRBJ1-6,TRBV5-1,TRBD1,few,TGCGCCAGCAGCTTGGCAGGGACAGGGCCTAAGAATTCACCCCTCCACTTT,CASSLAGTGPKNSPLHF
TRBJ2-2,TRBV15,TRBD1,.,TGTGCCACCAGCAGGTCCGGGACAGGGGTTCCCGGGGAGCTGTTTTTT,CATSRSGTGVPGELFF
TRBJ1-1,TRBV2,TRBD1,.,TGTGCCAGACACAGGGGGTCGGGAACTGAAGCTTTCTTT,CARHRGSGTEAFF
TRBJ1-4,TRBV7-6,TRBD1,.,TGTGCCAGCAGCTTATTCGTAGACAGGGCTAATGAAAAACTGTTTTTT,CASSLFVDRANEKLFF
TRBJ2-7,TRBV5-1,TRBD1,.,TGCGCCAGCAGCTTGGAACCTCTGGGACAGAGTCTCGAGCAGTACTTC,CASSLEPLGQSLEQYF
TRBJ2-3,TRBV20-1,.,few,TGCAGTGCTAGAGCACCCGGGCAAGAGGGTGGTCCAGATACGCAGTATTTT,CSARAPGQEGGPDTQYF
TRBJ1-2,TRBV3-1,.,.,TGTGCCAGCAGCCAAGGACGGGGACCTAACTATGGCTACACCTTC,CASSQGRGPNYGYTF
TRBJ1-1,TRBV9,.,few,TGTGCCAGCAGCGTAGGGGGAGCAATGAACACTGAAGCTTTCTTT,CASSVGGAMNTEAFF
TRBJ2-1,TRBV20-1,TRBD1,.,TGCAGTGCCGTGGACAGGGGGCAAGTCTACAATGAGCAGTTCTTC,CSAVDRGQVYNEQFF
TRBJ2-3,TRBV29-1,.,few,TGCAGCGTTGAAGATCGGACAGATACGCAGTATTTT,CSVEDRTDTQYF
TRBJ2-6,TRBV5-5,.,few,TGTGCCAGCAGCTTGACCGGACACTCTGGGGCCAACGTCCTGACTTTC,CASSLTGHSGANVLTF
TRBJ1-5,TRBV20-1,.,.,TGCAGTGCTAGAGACCACAAAACTTGGGCCCTATATAGCAATCAGCCCCAGCATTTT,CSARDHKTWALYSNQPQHF